This T cell receptor (beta chain) was recorded in a study of T cell responses to AZD1222 COVID-19 vaccine. V was trimmed by 1 base and J by 0 bases, leaving 6 bases between them. CDR1 is LGHDT, CDR2 YNNKEL, per germline (reference sequence). The CDR3 contains 14 residues. Repertoires were generated with immunoSEQ multiplex PCR, while TCRdb's copy carries only in-frame clones and drops some. The table includes some 160,000 clones, approximately 91% detected once. This chain uses TRBV3-1 (or the pseudogene TRBV3-2) with TRBJ1-1; D is unclear. The origin of this receptor is an adult who received the AZD1222 COVID-19 vaccine. Sample: peripheral blood, taken 28 days after the second AZD1222 dose. Here the CDR3 reads CASSQVGMNTEAFF. The CDR3 DNA reads TGTGCCAGCAGCCAAGTCGGCATGAACACTGAAGCTTTCTTT.